Given below is one TCR beta chain in context. This specimen belongs to a study of OX40 agonist ivuxolimab in advanced cancers. Study as a whole: Clinicians treated patients with ivuxolimab, an agonistic anti-OX40 (CD134) antibody.

Clones were sequenced by immunoSEQ multiplex PCR, and TCRdb holds only the in-frame ones, with some missing. The data contain approximately 32,000 clones, more than 70% of them singletons. Sequenced material: CD4+ or CD8+ T cells sorted from blood, taken in a trial of the OX40 agonist ivuxolimab. This receptor was obtained from an adult with an advanced solid tumor such as melanoma, head and neck, liver or kidney cancer.

The CDR3 DNA follows: TGTGCCATCAGCTTTCCTGGGGGCACCGGGGAGCTGTTTTTT. It translates to CAISFPGGTGELFF. This chain joins TRBV10-3 and TRBJ2-2; tentatively, D is TRBD1 or TRBD2 (5 bases each). Germline assignment: CDR1 ENHRY and CDR2 SYGVKD. The germline V and J ends were trimmed by 6 bases and 4 bases, with 12 bases remaining between them. There are 14 residues in the CDR3.